These 4 T cell receptor beta chains share one sample of origin, sequenced in a study of memory CD4+ T cells and cytomegalovirus serostatus. The sort gate was single viable CD3+CD4+CD8-CD45RO+ cells for memory CD4+ T cells. Libraries were prepared by immunoSEQ multiplex PCR; TCRdb keeps only in-frame clonotypes and omits some of them. The table records 70,000 to 90,000 clones, roughly 78% of them present only once. Sequencing was done on a sample of memory CD4+ T cells from blood. All receptors derive from an adult in good health and CMV-seropositive.

V and J are TRBV15 and TRBJ2-5; D is unclear. The assigned J gene may be wrong: the sequence end matches TRBJ2-7 better. The germline gives CDR1 LNHNV, CDR2 YYDKDF (reference sequence). This CDR3 is 15 amino acids long. The CDR3 DNA sequence: TGTGCCACCAGCAGAGAGAACGGCTACTCCTACGAGCAGTACTTC. It specifies CATSRENGYSYEQYF.

The chain is built from TRBV5-4 and TRBJ2-6; 7 bases line up with TRBD1. Germline V CDR1 and CDR2: SGHNT, YYREEE (reference sequence). This CDR3 is built from 15 residues. V lost 2 bases to trimming and J lost 2 bases; unmatched junction nucleotides: 1. CDR3 in DNA: TGTGCCAGCAGCTTAGACAGGGCTGGGGCCAACGTCCTGACTTTC. Protein product: CASSLDRAGANVLTF.

The chain employs TRBV5-1 and TRBJ1-2, with 7 positions matching TRBD1. The CDR3 is 13 amino acids. The germline V gene has CDR1 SGHRS and CDR2 YFSETQ. J gave up 4 bases and V 4 bases, and 4 bases lay outside the gene matches. The CDR3, as DNA: TGCGCCAGCAGCACCGGGGACAGCTATGGCTACACCTTC. Translated: CASSTGDSYGYTF.

This chain uses TRBV19 with TRBJ1-1, with no clear D. The CDR3 length is 13 residues. The ends were cut back, 2 bases at V and 5 bases at J, with 9 bases in the middle. CDR1 is LNHDA, CDR2 SQIVND, per germline (reference sequence). The CDR3 loop reads CASSISKVTEAFF. CDR3 nucleotides: TGTGCCAGTAGTATATCAAAGGTTACTGAAGCTTTCTTT.